A selection of T cell receptor beta chains follows, all from one sample in a study of long-term antiretroviral therapy in people with HIV. Only in-frame clones appear in the TCRdb table, and some are missing; sequencing was by immunoSEQ multiplex PCR. The sample has 25,000 to 30,000 clones; roughly 80% are singletons. Sequencing used unsorted PBMCs, obtained 3 years after starting antiretroviral therapy. These receptors all come from a man aged 40-49 years with HIV. Each CDR3 is given with its conserved first and last residue. The D gene is left open where the match is weak. A clone size is listed for some rows: how often the clone was seen (once, few, many), or a class if it is expanded.

>TRBV25-1|-|TRBJ2-5|-
TGTGCCAGCAGTGAATTCACTGAGTACCAAGAGACCCAGTACTTC
CASSEFTEYQETQYF
>TRBV9|few|TRBJ2-2|TRBD2
TGTGCCAGCAGCGTAGATTGGCTAGCGGGAGCTCCGAACACCGGGGAGCTGTTTTTT
CASSVDWLAGAPNTGELFF
>TRBV7-2|-|TRBJ2-3|-
TGTGCCAGCAGCCGATCAGGGAGACCTGAGGATACGCAGTATTTT
CASSRSGRPEDTQYF
>TRBV18|few|TRBJ1-5|TRBD1
TGTGCCAGCTCTCAGACAGGGGGCGCAGGTGGCAATCAGCCCCAGCATTTT
CASSQTGGAGGNQPQHF
>TRBV19|once|TRBJ2-7|-
TGTGCCAGTAGACCTAGTGGGGTCCCCGGGTATGACGAGCAGTACTTC
CASRPSGVPGYDEQYF
>TRBV10-2|-|TRBJ2-7|-
TGCGCCAGCAGTGAGGTACCACATTACGAGCAGTACTTC
CASSEVPHYEQYF
>TRBV7-2|-|TRBJ2-1|-
TGTGCCAGCAGCTTTCACGGGGGTTACAATGAGCAGTTCTTC
CASSFHGGYNEQFF
>TRBV19|-|TRBJ2-3|TRBD1
TGTGCCAGTAGTGCCGGGACAGTCGGAGATACGCAGTATTTT
CASSAGTVGDTQYF
>TRBV10-1|few|TRBJ1-5|-
TGCGCCAGCAGCCTAAATCAGCCCCAGCATTTT
CASSLNQPQHF
>TRBV15|few|TRBJ2-5|-
TGTGCCACCAGCAGAGTTGGAGGGGCCGGGGAGACCCAGTACTTC
CATSRVGGAGETQYF
>TRBV11-3|once|TRBJ2-2|-
TGTGCCAGCAGCTCATTCGGGGCTATGGGGACCGGGGAGCTGTTTTTT
CASSSFGAMGTGELFF
>TRBV13|once|TRBJ2-7|TRBD1
TGTGCCAGCAGCTCACAGGGGTCACCCTACGAGCAGTACTTC
CASSSQGSPYEQYF
>TRBV5-1|-|TRBJ2-7|-
TGCGCCAGCAGCGTAGGAGGGGCGGGGACCGAGCAGTACTTC
CASSVGGAGTEQYF
>TRBV10-3|-|TRBJ2-7|-
TGTGCCATCAGTGCCTTCGGCGAGCAGTACTTC
CAISAFGEQYF
>TRBV14|-|TRBJ2-7|TRBD1
TGTGCCAGCAGCATAACAGGGGGCTTCAACGAGCAGTACTTC
CASSITGGFNEQYF
>TRBV4-2|few|TRBJ1-6|TRBD1
TGTGCCAGCAGCCAAGATGGGGGACAGTCTAATTCACCCCTCCACTTT
CASSQDGGQSNSPLHF
>TRBV6-1|few|TRBJ1-5|-
TGTGCCAGCAGTCCACCGGGGCCCCGCAATCAGCCCCAGCATTTT
CASSPPGPRNQPQHF
>TRBV7-9|-|TRBJ2-2|-
TGTGCCAGCAGCGCTCCGACGTCGGTAGTTGCCGGGGAGCTGTTTTTT
CASSAPTSVVAGELFF
>TRBV7-9|-|TRBJ1-4|-
TGTGCCAGCAGCTTCGGACTGATGGAGGAAAAACTGTTTTTT
CASSFGLMEEKLFF
>TRBV27|-|TRBJ1-2|TRBD1
TGTGCCAGCAGTCGAGGACAGGGCTTTGGCTACACCTTC
CASSRGQGFGYTF
>TRBV6-1|-|TRBJ2-1|TRBD2
TGTGCCAGCAGGACTAGCGGGCCGTCCTACAATGAGCAGTTCTTC
CASRTSGPSYNEQFF
>TRBV28|-|TRBJ2-7|-
TGTGCCAGCACCACCTGGGGTGGGGCCTCGGGGTACGAGCAGTACTTC
CASTTWGGASGYEQYF
>TRBV27|-|TRBJ1-2|-
TGTGCCAGCAGTTTTGGAGGGGTCGAGGGAGTTGGCTACACCTTC
CASSFGGVEGVGYTF
>TRBV7-9|-|TRBJ2-3|-
TGTGCCAGCAGCTCTGGCGAGGGCACCCGGGGGACAGATACGCAGTATTTT
CASSSGEGTRGTDTQYF
>TRBV10-2|-|TRBJ2-5|TRBD1
TGCGCCAGCAGTGAATGGGACAGGACTACCCAAGAGACCCAGTACTTC
CASSEWDRTTQETQYF
>TRBV27|-|TRBJ2-2|-
TGTGCCAGCAGCCCTTTAGCTTCCTACACCGGGGAGCTGTTTTTT
CASSPLASYTGELFF
>TRBV10-2|-|TRBJ2-1|TRBD2
TGCGCCAGCGTAGCGGGAGGGCCATACAATGAGCAGTTCTTC
CASVAGGPYNEQFF
>TRBV28|-|TRBJ1-2|-
TGTGCCAGCAGTTTCAACGAGGACTATGGCTACACCTTC
CASSFNEDYGYTF
>TRBV7-9|-|TRBJ2-5|-
TGTGCCAGCAGCTTGCAGGAGTACCAAGAGACCCAGTACTTC
CASSLQEYQETQYF
>TRBV11-2|-|TRBJ2-1|-
TGTGCCACCAGCTCGGGGGAATGGGGGCATGAGCAGTTCTTC
CATSSGEWGHEQFF
>TRBV7-3|-|TRBJ1-2|-
TGTGCCAGCAGCTCCCTGGCAGGGCCGTATGGCTACACCTTC
CASSSLAGPYGYTF
>TRBV4-1|once|TRBJ2-5|-
TGCGCCAGCAGCCAAATTGGGGCGGCGGAGACCCAGTACTTC
CASSQIGAAETQYF
>TRBV4-3|-|TRBJ1-3|-
TGCGCCAGCAGCCAAGGTGTCAGGGGCCCTGGAAACACCATATATTTT
CASSQGVRGPGNTIYF
>TRBV5-5|-|TRBJ2-2|-
TGTGCCAGCAGCCAGACAGGCGTGTACACCGGGGAGCTGTTTTTT
CASSQTGVYTGELFF
>TRBV27|-|TRBJ2-1|TRBD1
TGTGCCAGCGGCTGGACAGGGGGTTTTAATGAGCAGTTCTTC
CASGWTGGFNEQFF
>TRBV6-6|-|TRBJ2-1|-
TGTGCCAGCACCCCACCGCAGGCCAAGGGTGAGCAGTTCTTC
CASTPPQAKGEQFF
>TRBV5-1|-|TRBJ2-3|TRBD2
TGCGCCAGCAGCTTGATGGCGGGAGCAGCAGATACGCAGTATTTT
CASSLMAGAADTQYF
>TRBV12-5|-|TRBJ1-1|-
TGTGCTAGTGGTCTCCCGAGCCCGACTAACACTGAAGCTTTCTTT
CASGLPSPTNTEAFF
>TRBV19|-|TRBJ2-6|-
TGTGCCACCACTAAACCAGGGGCTGGGGCCAACGTCCTGACTTTC
CATTKPGAGANVLTF
>TRBV6-5|-|TRBJ2-7|TRBD1
TGTGCCAGCAGTACCCGGACAGGTTTCTACGAGCAGTACTTC
CASSTRTGFYEQYF
>TRBV19|-|TRBJ2-2|-
TGTGCCAGTAGTATTCACGGCAGATCGAACACCGGGGAGCTGTTTTTT
CASSIHGRSNTGELFF
>TRBV28|-|TRBJ1-2|-
TGTGCCAGCAGTTTAGGGGGAGAGGGGCTTAACTATGGCTACACCTTC
CASSLGGEGLNYGYTF
>TRBV27|-|TRBJ2-5|-
TGTGCCAGCAGCCCTCAGGGCTGGGAGCAGTACTTC
CASSPQGWEQYF
>TRBV29-1|-|TRBJ1-1|-
TGCAGCGTCGGGGGGGGAGGCACTGAAGCTTTCTTT
CSVGGGGTEAFF
>TRBV5-1|-|TRBJ2-5|-
TGCGCCAGCAGCTTGGTTTCCGGGGCCGAGACCCAGTACTTC
CASSLVSGAETQYF
>TRBV7-3|-|TRBJ2-3|-
TGTGCCAGCAGTTCCCGCGGGGTTCTTAGCACAGATACGCAGTATTTT
CASSSRGVLSTDTQYF
>TRBV9|-|TRBJ2-1|TRBD2
TGTGCCAGCAGCGTAGTAGCTAGCGGGAGTAGTAGCACTGAGCAGTTCTTC
CASSVVASGSSSTEQFF
>TRBV27|few|TRBJ1-5|-
TGTGCCAGCAGTCCGAACAGCCCCCAGCCCCAGCATTTT
CASSPNSPQPQHF